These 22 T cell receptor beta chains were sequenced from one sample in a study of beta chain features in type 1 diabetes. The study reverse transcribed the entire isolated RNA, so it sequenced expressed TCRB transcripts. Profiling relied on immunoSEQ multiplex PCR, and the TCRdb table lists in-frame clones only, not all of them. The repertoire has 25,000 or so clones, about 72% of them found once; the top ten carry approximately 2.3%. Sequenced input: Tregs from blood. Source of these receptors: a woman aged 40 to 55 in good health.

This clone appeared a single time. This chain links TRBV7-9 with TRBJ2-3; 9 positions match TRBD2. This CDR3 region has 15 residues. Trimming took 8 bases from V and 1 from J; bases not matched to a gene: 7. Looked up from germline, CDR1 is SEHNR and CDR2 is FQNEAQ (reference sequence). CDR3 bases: TGTGCCAGCGCGCTGACTAGCGGTCGCACAGATACGCAGTATTTT. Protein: CASALTSGRTDTQYF.

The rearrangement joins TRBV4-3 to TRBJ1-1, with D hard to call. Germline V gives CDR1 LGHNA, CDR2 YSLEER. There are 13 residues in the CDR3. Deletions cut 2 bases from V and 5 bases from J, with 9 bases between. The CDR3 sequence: CASSQNEQTEAFF. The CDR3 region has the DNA TGCGCCAGCAGCCAAAACGAACAAACTGAAGCTTTCTTT.

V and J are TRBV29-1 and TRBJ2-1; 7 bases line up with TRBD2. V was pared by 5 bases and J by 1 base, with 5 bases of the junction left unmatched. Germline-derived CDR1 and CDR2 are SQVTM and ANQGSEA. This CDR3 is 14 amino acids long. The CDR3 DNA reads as TGCAGCGTTTTTAGCGGGCTATCCTACAATGAGCAGTTCTTC. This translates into CSVFSGLSYNEQFF.

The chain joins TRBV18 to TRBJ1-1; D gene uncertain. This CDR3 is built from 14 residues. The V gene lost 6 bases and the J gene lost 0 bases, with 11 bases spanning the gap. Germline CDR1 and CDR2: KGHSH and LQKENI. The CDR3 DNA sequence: TGTGCCAGCTCCCCCGGTACAGTGAACACTGAAGCTTTCTTT. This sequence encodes CASSPGTVNTEAFF. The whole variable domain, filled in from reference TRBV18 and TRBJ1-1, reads NAGVMQNPRHLVRRRGQEARLRCSPMKGHSHVYWYRQLPEEGLKFMVYLQKENIIDESGMPKERFSAEFPKEGPSILRIQQVVRGDSAAYFCASSPGTVNTEAFFGQGTRLTVV.

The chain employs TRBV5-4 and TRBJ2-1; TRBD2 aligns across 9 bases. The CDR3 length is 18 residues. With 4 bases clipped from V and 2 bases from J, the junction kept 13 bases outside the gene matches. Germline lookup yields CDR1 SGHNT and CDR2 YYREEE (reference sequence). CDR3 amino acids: CASSPSGGSGGTYNEQFF. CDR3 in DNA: TGTGCCAGCAGCCCCTCCGGTGGGAGCGGGGGGACCTACAATGAGCAGTTCTTC.

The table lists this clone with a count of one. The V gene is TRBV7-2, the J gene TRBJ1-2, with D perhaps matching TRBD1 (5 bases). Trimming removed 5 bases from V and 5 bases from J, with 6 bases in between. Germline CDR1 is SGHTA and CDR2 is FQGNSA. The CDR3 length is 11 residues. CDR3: CASSRGYGYTF. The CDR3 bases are TGTGCCAGCAGCCGGGGGTATGGCTACACCTTC.

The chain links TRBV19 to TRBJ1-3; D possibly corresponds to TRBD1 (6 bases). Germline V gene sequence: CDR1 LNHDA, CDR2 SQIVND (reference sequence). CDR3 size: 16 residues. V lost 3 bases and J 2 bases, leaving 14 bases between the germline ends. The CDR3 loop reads CASSMNRVFAGNTIYF. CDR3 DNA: TGTGCCAGTAGTATGAACAGGGTTTTCGCTGGAAACACCATATATTTT.

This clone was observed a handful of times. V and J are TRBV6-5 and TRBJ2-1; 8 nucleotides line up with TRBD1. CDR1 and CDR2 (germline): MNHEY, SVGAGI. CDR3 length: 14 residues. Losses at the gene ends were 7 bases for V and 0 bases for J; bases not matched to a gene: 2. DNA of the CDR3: TGTGCCAGCAAGGACAGGGCCTCCTACAATGAGCAGTTCTTC. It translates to CASKDRASYNEQFF.

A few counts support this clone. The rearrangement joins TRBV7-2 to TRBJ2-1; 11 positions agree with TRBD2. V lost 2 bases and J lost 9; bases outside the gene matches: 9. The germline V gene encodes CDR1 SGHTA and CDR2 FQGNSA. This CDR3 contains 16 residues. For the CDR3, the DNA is TGTGCCAGCAGCTTATCAGGTAGCGGGGGGGCCGCTGAGCAGTTCTTC. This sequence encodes CASSLSGSGGAAEQFF.

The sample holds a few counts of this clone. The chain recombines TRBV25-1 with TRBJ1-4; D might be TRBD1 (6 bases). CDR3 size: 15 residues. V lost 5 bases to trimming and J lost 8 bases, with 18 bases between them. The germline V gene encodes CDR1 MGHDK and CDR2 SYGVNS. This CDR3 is CASSTHRVSGEKLFF. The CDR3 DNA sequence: TGTGCCAGCAGTACTCACAGGGTTTCGGGAGAAAAACTGTTTTTT.

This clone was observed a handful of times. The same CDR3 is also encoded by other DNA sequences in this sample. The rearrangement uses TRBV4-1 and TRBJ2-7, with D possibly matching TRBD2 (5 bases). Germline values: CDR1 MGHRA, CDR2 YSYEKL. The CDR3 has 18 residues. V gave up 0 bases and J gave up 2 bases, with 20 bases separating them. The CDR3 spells CASSQDPASPWMPYEQYF. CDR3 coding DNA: TGCGCCAGCAGCCAAGATCCGGCTAGCCCGTGGATGCCCTACGAGCAGTACTTC.

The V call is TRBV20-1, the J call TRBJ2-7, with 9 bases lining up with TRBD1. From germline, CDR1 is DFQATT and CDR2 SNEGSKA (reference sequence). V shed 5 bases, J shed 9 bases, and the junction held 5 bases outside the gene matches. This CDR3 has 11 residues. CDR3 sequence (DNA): TGCAGTGCTTGGACAGGGGAAGGGCAGTACTTC. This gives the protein CSAWTGEGQYF.

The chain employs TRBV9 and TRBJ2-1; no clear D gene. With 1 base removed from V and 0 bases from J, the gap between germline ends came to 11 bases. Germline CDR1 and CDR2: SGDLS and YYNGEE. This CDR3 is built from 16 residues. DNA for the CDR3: TGTGCCAGCAGCGTAATGGCGCGGAACTCCTACAATGAGCAGTTCTTC. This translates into CASSVMARNSYNEQFF.

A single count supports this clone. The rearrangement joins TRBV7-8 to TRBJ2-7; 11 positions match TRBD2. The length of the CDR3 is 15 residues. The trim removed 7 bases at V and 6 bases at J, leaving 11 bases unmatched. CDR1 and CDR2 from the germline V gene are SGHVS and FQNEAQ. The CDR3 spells CASIGISGGALEQYF. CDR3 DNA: TGTGCCAGCATCGGAATTAGCGGGGGGGCCCTCGAGCAGTACTTC.

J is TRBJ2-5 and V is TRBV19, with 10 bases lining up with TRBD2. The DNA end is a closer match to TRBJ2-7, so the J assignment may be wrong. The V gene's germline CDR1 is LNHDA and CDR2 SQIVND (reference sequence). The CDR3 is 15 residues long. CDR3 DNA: TGTGCCAGTAGTAAAACTAGCGGGGCCGTCTACGAGCAGTACTTC. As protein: CASSKTSGAVYEQYF.

The CDR3 protein is CASRYRDPTEAFF. The CDR3 nucleotides read TGTGCCAGCAGGTACAGGGACCCCACTGAAGCTTTCTTT. The rearrangement uses TRBV2 and TRBJ1-1; maybe TRBD1 (6 bases). The CDR3 length is 13 residues. Per the germline V gene, CDR1 is SNHLY and CDR2 is FYNNEI. The ends were cut back, 6 bases at V and 4 bases at J, with 12 bases in the middle.

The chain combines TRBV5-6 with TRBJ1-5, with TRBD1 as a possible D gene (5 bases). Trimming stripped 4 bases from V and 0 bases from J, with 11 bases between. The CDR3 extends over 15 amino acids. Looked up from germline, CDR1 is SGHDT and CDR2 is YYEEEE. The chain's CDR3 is CASSRGTFSNQPQHF. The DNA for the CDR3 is TGTGCCAGCAGCCGGGGGACTTTTAGCAATCAGCCCCAGCATTTT.

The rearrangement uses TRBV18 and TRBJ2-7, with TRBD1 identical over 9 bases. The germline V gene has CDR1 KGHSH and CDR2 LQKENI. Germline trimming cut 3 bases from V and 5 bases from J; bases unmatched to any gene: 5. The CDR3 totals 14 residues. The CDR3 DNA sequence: TGTGCCAGCTCACCCGGACAGGGGCACGACGAGCAGTACTTC. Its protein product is CASSPGQGHDEQYF.

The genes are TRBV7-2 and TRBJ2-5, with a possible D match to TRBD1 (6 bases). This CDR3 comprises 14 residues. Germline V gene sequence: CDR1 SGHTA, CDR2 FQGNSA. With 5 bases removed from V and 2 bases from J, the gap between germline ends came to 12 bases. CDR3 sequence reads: CASSQGLGQETQYF. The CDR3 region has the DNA TGTGCCAGCAGCCAGGGGTTGGGTCAAGAGACCCAGTACTTC.

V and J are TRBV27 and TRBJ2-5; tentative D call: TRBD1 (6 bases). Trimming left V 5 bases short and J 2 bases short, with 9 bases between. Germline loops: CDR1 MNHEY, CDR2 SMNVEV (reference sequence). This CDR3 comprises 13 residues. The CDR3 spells CASSPGEQETQYF. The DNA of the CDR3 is TGTGCCAGCAGTCCAGGGGAACAAGAGACCCAGTACTTC.

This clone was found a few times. The CDR3 DNA follows: TGTGCCAGCAGCCCCTGGGCCTCCCGGGACAGGGAGGACGAGCAGTACTTC. It is translated as CASSPWASRDREDEQYF. This chain connects TRBV7-9 to TRBJ2-7; 9 bases agree with TRBD1. The J segment lost 5 bases and the V segment lost 5 bases, leaving 16 bases of the junction unmatched. This CDR3 contains 17 residues. CDR1 and CDR2 from the germline V gene are SEHNR and FQNEAQ (reference sequence).

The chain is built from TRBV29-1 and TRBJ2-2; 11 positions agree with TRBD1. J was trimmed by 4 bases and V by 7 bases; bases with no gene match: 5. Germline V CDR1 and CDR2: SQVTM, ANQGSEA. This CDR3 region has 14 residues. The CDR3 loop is CSGGQGAGTGELFF. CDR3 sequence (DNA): TGCAGCGGTGGACAGGGGGCGGGCACCGGGGAGCTGTTTTTT.